This T cell receptor (beta chain) appears in the sequencing data of a study of tumor and adjacent non-tumor tissue in lung cancer. Study-wide results and limits: In normal lung, the top 100 clones were significantly more dominant than in tumor. Patients with more diverse tumor TCRs had worse survival. Significantly higher TCR diversity was found in tumor than normal lung.

The germline V gene has CDR1 MNHNY and CDR2 SVGAGI (reference sequence). The CDR3 length equals 14 residues, ends included. The template was RNA from unsorted bulk tissue. A modified ARM-PCR protocol with three rounds of nested PCR amplified TCRbeta. TCRdb ran MiXCR on the multiplex PCR reads and lists one entry per CDR3 protein. This sample has around 71,000 distinct CDR3 sequences; over 60% occur once, and the top ten carry about 9.5%. Of note for this clonotype: What it recognizes is unknown. A read error is likely, as this CDR3 ends without the conserved phenylalanine or tryptophan. The DNA is left out, because the CDR3 cannot be placed on it with certainty; the CDR3 is given as TCRdb lists it.

This TCR was recovered from a woman aged 40 to 50 with non-small cell lung cancer. This chain links TRBV6-6 with TRBJ2-7; the D call of TRBD2 is as the table states it, not checked on the DNA. Sequencing was carried out using lung tumor tissue. CDR3 residues: CASRGTSGRDEQCL.